Sequencing of this T cell receptor beta chain was carried out in a study of T cell responses to AZD1222 COVID-19 vaccine. This clone has only one observation. V was clipped by 3 bases and J by 0 bases, with 6 bases between them. CDR3 length equals 14 residues. CDR1 and CDR2 from the germline V gene are MDHEN and SYDVKM. The table came from immunoSEQ multiplex PCR; TCRdb's copy has only in-frame clones and leaves some out. The data hold 65,000 to 95,000 clones, with around 81% observed a single time. The source is an adult in good health. Sequencing used peripheral blood, obtained on day 0 of AZD1222 vaccination. The gene calls are TRBV28 and TRBJ1-3; D ambiguous. CDR3 protein: CASSFQSSGNTIYF. The CDR3 bases are TGTGCCAGCAGTTTCCAAAGCTCTGGAAACACCATATATTTT.